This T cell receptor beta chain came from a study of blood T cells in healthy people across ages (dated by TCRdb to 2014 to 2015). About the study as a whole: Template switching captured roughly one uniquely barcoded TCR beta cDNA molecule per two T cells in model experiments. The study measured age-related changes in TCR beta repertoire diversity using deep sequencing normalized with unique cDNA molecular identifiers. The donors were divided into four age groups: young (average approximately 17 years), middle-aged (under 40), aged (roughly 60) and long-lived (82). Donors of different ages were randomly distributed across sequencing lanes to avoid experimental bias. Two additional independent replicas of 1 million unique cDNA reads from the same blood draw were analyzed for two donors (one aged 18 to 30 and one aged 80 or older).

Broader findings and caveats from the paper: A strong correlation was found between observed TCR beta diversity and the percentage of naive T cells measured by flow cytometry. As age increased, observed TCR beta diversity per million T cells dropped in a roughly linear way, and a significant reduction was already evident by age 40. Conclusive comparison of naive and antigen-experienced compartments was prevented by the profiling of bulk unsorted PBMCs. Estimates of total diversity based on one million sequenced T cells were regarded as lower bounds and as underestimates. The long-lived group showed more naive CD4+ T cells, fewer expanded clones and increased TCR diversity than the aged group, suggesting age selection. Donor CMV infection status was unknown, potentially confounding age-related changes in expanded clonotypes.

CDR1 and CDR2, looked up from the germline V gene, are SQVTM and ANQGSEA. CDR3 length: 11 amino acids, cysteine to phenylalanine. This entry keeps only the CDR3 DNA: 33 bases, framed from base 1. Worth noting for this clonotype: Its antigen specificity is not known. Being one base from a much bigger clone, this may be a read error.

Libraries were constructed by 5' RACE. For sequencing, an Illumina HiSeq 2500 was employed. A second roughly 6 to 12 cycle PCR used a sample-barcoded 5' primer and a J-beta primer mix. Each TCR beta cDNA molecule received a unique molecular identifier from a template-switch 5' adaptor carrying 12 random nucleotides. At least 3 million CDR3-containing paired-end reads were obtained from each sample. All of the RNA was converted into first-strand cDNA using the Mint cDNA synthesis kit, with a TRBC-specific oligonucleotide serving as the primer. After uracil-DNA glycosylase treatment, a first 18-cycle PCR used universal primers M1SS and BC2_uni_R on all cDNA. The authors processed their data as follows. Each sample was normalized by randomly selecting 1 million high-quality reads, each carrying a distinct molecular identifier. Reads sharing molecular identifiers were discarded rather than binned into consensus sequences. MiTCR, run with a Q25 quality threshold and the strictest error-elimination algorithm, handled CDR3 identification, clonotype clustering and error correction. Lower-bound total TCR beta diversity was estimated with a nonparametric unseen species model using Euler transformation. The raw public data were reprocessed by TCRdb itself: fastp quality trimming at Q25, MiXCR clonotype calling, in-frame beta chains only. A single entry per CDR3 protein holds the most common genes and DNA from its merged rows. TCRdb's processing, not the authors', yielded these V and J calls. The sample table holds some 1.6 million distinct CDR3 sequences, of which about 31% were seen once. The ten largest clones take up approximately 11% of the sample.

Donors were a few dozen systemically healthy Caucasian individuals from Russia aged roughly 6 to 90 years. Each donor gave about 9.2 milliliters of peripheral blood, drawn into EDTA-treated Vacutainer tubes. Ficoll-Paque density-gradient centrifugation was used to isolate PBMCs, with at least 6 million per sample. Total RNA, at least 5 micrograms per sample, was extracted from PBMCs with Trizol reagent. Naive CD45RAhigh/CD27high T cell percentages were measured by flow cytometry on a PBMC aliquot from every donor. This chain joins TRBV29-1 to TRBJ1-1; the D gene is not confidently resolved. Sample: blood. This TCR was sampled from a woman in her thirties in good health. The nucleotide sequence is TGCAGCGTTGAACAGAACACTGACGCTTTCTTT. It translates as CSVEQNTDAFF. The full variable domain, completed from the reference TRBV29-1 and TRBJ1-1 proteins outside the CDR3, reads SAVISQKPSRDICQRGTSLTIQCQVDSQVTMMFWYRQQPGQSLTLIATANQGSEATYESGFVIDKFPISRPNLTFSTLTVSNMSPEDSSIYLCSVEQNTDAFFGQGTRLTVV.